This T cell receptor beta chain was observed in a study of cytomegalovirus exposure and HLA in healthy donors. About the study: Most donors, around 81% of a few hundred genotyped, fell in the Caucasian-associated ancestry cluster.

Study-wide points: Overall, roughly 170 TCR beta chains were annotated as cytomegalovirus-associated. With later analysis, a missense DCLRE1C variant became linked to TCR beta V- and J-gene trimming. Presence/absence analyses treated sequencing depth as roughly uniform across donors.

A few counts support this clone. Its target is unknown. 60 Vbeta and 13 Jbeta primers were used in PCR. Assay: immunoSEQ multiplex PCR; the TCRdb copy retains only in-frame clones and omits some. The profile shows roughly 80,000 clones, approximately 57% of them singletons. Trimming took 5 bases from V and 0 from J, leaving 11 bases between them. Per the germline V gene, CDR1 is LNHDA and CDR2 is SQIVND (reference sequence). CDR3 size: 15 residues. Source material: PBMCs. The chain uses TRBV19 and TRBJ1-5, with a tentative D call TRBD1 (6 bases). The source is a man aged 25-45 years in good health and CMV-seropositive. CDR3 coding DNA: TGTGCCAGTAGTTGGACAGACTATAGCAATCAGCCCCAGCATTTT. It is translated as CASSWTDYSNQPQHF. The full variable domain, in which reference TRBV19 and TRBJ1-5 provide the parts outside the CDR3, is DGGITQSPKYLFRKEGQNVTLSCEQNLNHDAMYWYRQDPGQGLRLIYYSQIVNDFQKGDIAEGYSVSREKKESFPLTVTSAQKNPTAFYLCASSWTDYSNQPQHFGDGTRLSIL.